These 10 T cell receptor beta chains originate from one sample sequenced in a study of control samples from healthy donors and cancer patients. Assay used: immunoSEQ multiplex PCR; TCRdb lists only in-frame clones, some missing. This sample has tens of thousands of clones; approximately 91% occur once, and the top ten carry roughly 13%. Sequenced: PBMCs. The receptors stem from a man aged 45-65 years with lung cancer.

This clone turned up a few times. This chain links TRBV5-4 with TRBJ2-7; weak D call: TRBD1 (6 bases). Germline V gives CDR1 SGHNT, CDR2 YYREEE (reference sequence). The CDR3 sequence is 13 residues long. V was cut by 4 bases and J by 3 bases, with 11 bases left in between. CDR3 nucleotides: TGTGCCAGCAGCCGGGACAACTACTACGAGCAGTACTTC. Translating it yields CASSRDNYYEQYF.

This chain joins TRBV7-6 and TRBJ2-5; the D is unclear. Germline V gives CDR1 SGHVS, CDR2 FNYEAQ. The CDR3 length is 12 residues. V lost 0 bases to trimming and J lost 2 bases, with 1 base between them. The CDR3 bases are TGTGCCAGCAGCTTAGCGCAAGAGACCCAGTACTTC. Translating gives CASSLAQETQYF.

This clone was seen just once. V gene TRBV27 combines with J gene TRBJ1-1; D unclear. V was shortened by 7 bases and J by 0 bases, with 6 bases between the two germline ends. The V gene's germline CDR1 is MNHEY and CDR2 SMNVEV (reference sequence). This CDR3 has 12 amino acids. The CDR3 DNA sequence: TGTGCCAGCATGAGTATGAACACTGAAGCTTTCTTT. Its translation: CASMSMNTEAFF.

This clone was seen a single time. The chain carries TRBV5-1 and TRBJ2-2; the D is unclear. CDR3 length: 15 amino acids. V was pared by 6 bases and J by 2 bases, with 14 bases between. In germline, CDR1 is SGHRS, CDR2 YFSETQ. The CDR3 reads CASKPYDTNTGELFF. CDR3 sequence (DNA): TGCGCCAGCAAGCCTTACGACACCAACACCGGGGAGCTGTTTTTT.

The rearrangement joins TRBV9 to TRBJ1-5; no clear D. Germline CDR1 is SGDLS and CDR2 is YYNGEE. V lost 3 bases, J lost 0 bases, and 10 bases lay in between. The length of the CDR3 is 15 residues. The DNA of the CDR3 is TGTGCCAGCAGCGGCCCCCCGTATAGCAATCAGCCCCAGCATTTT. It encodes CASSGPPYSNQPQHF.

V gene TRBV25-1 combines with J gene TRBJ2-1; the D gene is possibly TRBD2 (6 bases). The germline V gene has CDR1 MGHDK and CDR2 SYGVNS. Deletions cut 6 bases from V and 2 bases from J, with 14 bases between. The CDR3 totals 15 residues. The DNA for the CDR3 is TGTGCCAGCAGAGGGGCCGGGAGCACCTACAATGAGCAGTTCTTC. Its protein is CASRGAGSTYNEQFF.

V is TRBV4-3 and J is TRBJ2-3; tentatively, D is TRBD1 (5 bases). Germline values: CDR1 LGHNA, CDR2 YSLEER. This CDR3 contains 18 residues. Trimming removed 1 base at V and 0 bases at J, with 17 bases between. This CDR3 reads CASSQGGLAVTSTDTQYF. The CDR3 nucleotides read TGCGCCAGCAGCCAAGGGGGCTTAGCTGTCACTAGCACAGATACGCAGTATTTT.

The chain employs TRBV6-2 or TRBV6-3 and TRBJ2-1; the match to TRBD2 covers 14 bases. The V gene's germline CDR1 is MNHEY and CDR2 SVGEGT. The ends lost 2 bases at V and 9 bases at J; junction bases unmatched: 6. CDR3 length equals 16 residues. The CDR3 protein is CASSYPTSGGAFEQFF. For the CDR3, the DNA is TGTGCCAGCAGTTACCCGACTAGCGGGGGGGCTTTTGAGCAGTTCTTC.

This chain uses TRBV4-1 with TRBJ2-1; TRBD2 matches 14 bases. CDR3 size: 18 residues. J was trimmed by 3 bases and V by 3 bases; bases with no gene match: 7. Germline V gene lookup returns CDR1 MGHRA and CDR2 YSYEKL. For the CDR3, the DNA is TGCGCCAGCAGCCACCCGGGACTAGCGGGGGAGAGCTACAATGAGCAGTTCTTC. Encoded protein: CASSHPGLAGESYNEQFF.

The rearrangement joins TRBV29-1 to TRBJ1-4, with D maybe TRBD1 (5 bases). Trimming stripped 5 bases from V and 6 bases from J, with 16 bases between. There are 14 residues in the CDR3. Germline values: CDR1 SQVTM, CDR2 ANQGSEA. The CDR3 nucleotides are TGCAGCGTTACGTCCGCGGGGGGAGATGAAAAACTGTTTTTT. The encoded protein is CSVTSAGGDEKLFF.